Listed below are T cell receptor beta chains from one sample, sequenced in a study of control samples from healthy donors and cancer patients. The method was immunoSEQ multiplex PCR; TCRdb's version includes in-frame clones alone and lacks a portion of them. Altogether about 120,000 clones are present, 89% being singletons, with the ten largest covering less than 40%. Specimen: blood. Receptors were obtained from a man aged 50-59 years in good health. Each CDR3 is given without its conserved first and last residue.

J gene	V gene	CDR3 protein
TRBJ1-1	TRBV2	ASSEGQGLEAF
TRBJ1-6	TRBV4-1	ASSQAHPGGSTTPLH
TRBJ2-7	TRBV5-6	ASSWGPGLAGGSYEQY
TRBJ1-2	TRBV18	ASSPEHKYGYT
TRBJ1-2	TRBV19	ASSMLGNNYGYT
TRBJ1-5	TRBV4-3	ASSPRQNQPQH
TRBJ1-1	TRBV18	ASSPRPGTGLYEAF
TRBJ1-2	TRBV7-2	ASSYGHSYGYT
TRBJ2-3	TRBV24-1	ATSGLAGTTDTQY
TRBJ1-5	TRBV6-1	ASSEMGQPQH
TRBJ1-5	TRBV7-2	ASSFDRGSNQPQH
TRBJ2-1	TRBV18	ASSPPLRVNEQF
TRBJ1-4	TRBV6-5	ASSYSVFRVYEKLF
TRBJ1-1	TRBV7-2	ASSLQGINTEAF
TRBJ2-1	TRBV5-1	ASSSLAGGPGTVQF
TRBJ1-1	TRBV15	ATKKGANTEAF
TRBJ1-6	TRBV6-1	ASSERLMRVQGISLH
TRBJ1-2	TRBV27	ASTHSWTGVYGYT
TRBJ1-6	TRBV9	ASSVEYNSPLH